These 29 T cell receptor beta chains came from one sample sequenced in a study of identical twins. MiXCR was run by TCRdb on the 5' RACE reads, yielding one entry per CDR3 protein. Among 400,000 to 500,000 distinct CDR3 sequences listed, roughly 18% were seen once. Sample: naive T cells sorted from blood. Every receptor here comes from a middle-aged man in good health.

This clonotype was counted at least ten times. V is TRBV6-1 and J is TRBJ2-5, with D tentatively TRBD1 (6 bases). Germline V gene lookup returns CDR1 MNHNS and CDR2 SASEGT. Trimming removed 9 bases from V and 5 bases from J, with 22 bases in between. The CDR3 loop spans 15 amino acids. CDR3 DNA: TGTGCCAGTAACTACGGACAGAACCCAAGGGAGACCCAGTACTTC. This codes for CASNYGQNPRETQYF.

This clonotype was recorded at least ten times. The chain has TRBV12-3 or TRBV12-4 and TRBJ2-5; D is unresolved. The V and J ends lost 3 bases and 4 bases respectively, with 9 bases between them. This CDR3 contains 13 residues. As DNA, the CDR3 is TGTGCCAGCAGTTTCGCGGCGATAGAGACCCAGTACTTC. Encoded protein: CASSFAAIETQYF.

This clonotype was observed once. The chain links TRBV11-2 to TRBJ2-5, with TRBD2 matching over 9 bases. CDR1 and CDR2 (germline): SGHAT, FQNNGV. This CDR3 region has 15 residues. Trimming took 3 bases from V and 2 from J; bases not matched to a gene: 4. The CDR3 protein is CASSLTSGKQETQYF. In DNA form, the CDR3 reads TGTGCCAGCAGCTTGACTAGCGGAAAACAAGAGACCCAGTACTTC.

The chain is built from TRBV7-2 and TRBJ2-5, with TRBD2 as a possible D gene (5 bases). This CDR3 is built from 13 residues. CDR1 is SGHTA and CDR2 is FQGNSA in the germline V gene. V lost 5 bases, J lost 4 bases, and 11 bases lay in between. The CDR3 nucleotides read TGTGCCAGCAGCCAAATCCGGGGAGAGACCCAGTACTTC. This encodes CASSQIRGETQYF.

V gene TRBV7-9 combines with J gene TRBJ2-3; 11 nucleotides line up with TRBD2. V lost 3 bases to trimming and J lost 6 bases; unmatched junction nucleotides: 8. CDR1 and CDR2 from the germline V gene are SEHNR and FQNEAQ (reference sequence). This CDR3 is 16 amino acids long. CDR3 residues: CASSFFSGGAGDTQYF. CDR3 sequence (DNA): TGTGCCAGCAGCTTCTTTAGCGGGGGGGCCGGGGATACGCAGTATTTT.

The sample holds many counts of this clonotype. The chain recombines TRBV7-3 with TRBJ2-4; tentative D call: TRBD1 (5 bases). Trimming shortened V by 5 bases and J by 3 bases, and 20 bases separated the two germline ends. CDR1 and CDR2 from the germline V gene are SGHTA and FQGTGA. The CDR3 has 17 amino acids. The DNA of the CDR3 is TGTGCCAGCAGCCTTTATACCGATCAGGGTATCAAAAACATTCAGTACTTC. Its protein product is CASSLYTDQGIKNIQYF.

This clonotype appeared a few times. The rearrangement links TRBV12-3 or TRBV12-4 to TRBJ2-1; D is undetermined. The CDR3 totals 12 residues. The V and J ends lost 1 base and 9 bases respectively, with 7 bases between them. In DNA, the CDR3 is TGTGCCAGCAGTTTAGTCTCCAGTGAGCAGTTCTTC. Translated, it gives CASSLVSSEQFF.

In this sample, this clonotype turned up many times. V gene TRBV5-1 combines with J gene TRBJ2-3, with unresolved D. V lost 0 bases and J lost 2, with 7 bases in between. The CDR3 length is 14 residues. From germline, CDR1 is SGHRS and CDR2 YFSETQ. CDR3 bases: TGCGCCAGCAGCTTGGTTCAGTTCACAGATACGCAGTATTTT. Residues: CASSLVQFTDTQYF.

This clonotype was observed many times. V and J are TRBV11-2 and TRBJ1-1; D is perhaps TRBD1 (5 bases). From germline, CDR1 is SGHAT and CDR2 FQNNGV. The CDR3 runs 12 residues. Trimming stripped 5 bases from V and 8 bases from J, with 12 bases between. CDR3 sequence (DNA): TGTGCCAGCAGCGCCCACAGGCTCGAAGCTTTCTTT. Translated, it gives CASSAHRLEAFF.

This clonotype was seen many times. The J gene is TRBJ2-3, the V gene TRBV6-5; 8 bases line up with TRBD2. Trimming took 6 bases from V and 0 from J; bases not matched to a gene: 8. CDR3 length: 16 amino acids. CDR1 is MNHEY and CDR2 is SVGAGI in the germline V gene. Here the CDR3 DNA reads TGTGCCAGCAGCTACGGACTAGCCGCTAGCACAGATACGCAGTATTTT. It specifies CASSYGLAASTDTQYF.

The chain uses TRBV7-2 and TRBJ2-7, with D uncertain. V lost 2 bases and J lost 0, with 8 bases in between. CDR1 and CDR2 (germline): SGHTA, FQGNSA. This CDR3 comprises 14 residues. DNA of the CDR3: TGTGCCAGCAGCTTATTGTTGAACTCCTACGAGCAGTACTTC. Its translation: CASSLLLNSYEQYF. The entire variable domain, with the rest obtained from reference TRBV7-2 and TRBJ2-7, is as follows: GAGVSQSPSNKVTEKGKDVELRCDPISGHTALYWYRQSLGQGLEFLIYFQGNSAPDKSGLPSDRFSAERTGGSVSTLTIQRTQQEDSAVYLCASSLLLNSYEQYFGPGTRLTVT.

The table lists this clonotype with a count of one. This chain uses TRBV28 with TRBJ2-7; possible D gene TRBD2, 5 bases. Deletions cut 5 bases from V and 0 bases from J, with 11 bases between. The CDR3 loop spans 14 amino acids. Germline V gene data show CDR1 as MDHEN and CDR2 as SYDVKM. In DNA form, the CDR3 reads TGTGCCAGCAGTAGATTCGGGGTCTCCTACGAGCAGTACTTC. Translation: CASSRFGVSYEQYF.

The genes are TRBV15 and TRBJ1-3; no firm D call. V was cut by 0 bases and J by 2 bases, with 2 bases left in between. CDR3 length: 13 amino acids. CDR1 and CDR2 from the germline V gene are LNHNV and YYDKDF (reference sequence). The DNA of the CDR3 is TGTGCCACCAGCAGAGATACTGGAAACACCATATATTTT. Translated, it gives CATSRDTGNTIYF.

The chain recombines TRBV11-1 with TRBJ2-3; 10 nucleotides agree with TRBD2. The CDR3 has 18 amino acids. The V gene end was trimmed by 0 bases and the J gene end by 4 bases; junction bases not matched to a gene: 10. Germline V CDR1 and CDR2: SGHAT, FQDESV (reference sequence). The CDR3 is CASSLALWASGSADTQYF. CDR3 DNA sequence: TGTGCCAGCAGCTTAGCGCTCTGGGCTAGCGGGAGCGCAGATACGCAGTATTTT.

In its sample, this clonotype was seen many times. The rearrangement links TRBV20-1 to TRBJ2-1; no clear D. From germline, CDR1 is DFQATT and CDR2 SNEGSKA (reference sequence). V lost 7 bases to trimming and J lost 1 base, with 5 bases between them. The CDR3 has 11 amino acids. CDR3 nucleotide sequence: TGCAGTGGGGGATCCTACAATGAGCAGTTCTTC. It yields the protein CSGGSYNEQFF.

There are many counts of this clonotype. The J gene is TRBJ2-1, the V gene TRBV7-9; 8 nucleotides align to TRBD2. V shed 8 bases and J 1 base; nucleotides not matched to a gene: 4. The CDR3 totals 14 residues. The germline gives CDR1 SEHNR, CDR2 FQNEAQ (reference sequence). The CDR3: CASSGGASYNEQFF. Here the CDR3 DNA reads TGTGCCAGCTCGGGGGGGGCGTCCTACAATGAGCAGTTCTTC.

This clonotype turned up a few times. The chain links TRBV29-1 to TRBJ2-1; 9 bases agree with TRBD2. This CDR3 has 12 residues. J was trimmed by 9 bases and V by 7 bases; bases with no gene match: 7. Germline loops: CDR1 SQVTM, CDR2 ANQGSEA. CDR3 sequence: CSGFLAGTEQFF. The CDR3 DNA reads as TGCAGCGGCTTCCTAGCGGGAACTGAGCAGTTCTTC.

In this sample, this clonotype turned up many times. V gene TRBV27 combines with J gene TRBJ2-7, with a possible D match to TRBD1 (6 bases). V was trimmed by 3 bases and J by 0 bases, leaving 15 bases between them. Germline assignment: CDR1 MNHEY and CDR2 SMNVEV (reference sequence). CDR3 length: 16 residues. The CDR3 DNA reads TGTGCCAGCAGTTTCACAGGGAGTGCCCACTCCTACGAGCAGTACTTC. Amino acids: CASSFTGSAHSYEQYF.

Only a few counts were recorded for this clonotype. V usage is TRBV29-1 and J usage is TRBJ2-2; maybe TRBD2 (5 bases). The germline CDR1 and CDR2 sequences are SQVTM and ANQGSEA. V was shortened by 8 bases and J by 4 bases, with 11 bases between the two germline ends. The CDR3 has 12 residues. Written as DNA, the CDR3 is TGCAGCTCCACGAGGGCCACCGGGGAGCTGTTTTTT. Protein sequence: CSSTRATGELFF.

The V call is TRBV4-3, the J call TRBJ2-7, with D perhaps matching TRBD1 (5 bases). CDR3 length: 16 amino acids. Germline values: CDR1 LGHNA, CDR2 YSLEER. The V end was cut by 1 base, the J end by 5 bases, with 18 bases between. The CDR3 loop is CASSQAYAGMENEQYF. CDR3 bases: TGCGCCAGCAGCCAAGCCTACGCAGGGATGGAGAACGAGCAGTACTTC.

This clonotype was detected a few times. This sequence joins TRBV5-5 and TRBJ1-2; D is unclear. The CDR3 has 16 amino acids. The ends were cut back, 0 bases at V and 1 base at J, with 13 bases in the middle. The germline CDR1 and CDR2 sequences are SGHKS and YYEKEE (reference sequence). CDR3 sequence: CASSLGQVNSNYGYTF. The DNA of the CDR3 is TGTGCCAGCAGCTTGGGGCAGGTTAACAGTAACTATGGCTACACCTTC.

V usage is TRBV12-3 or TRBV12-4 and J usage is TRBJ1-6, with D hard to call. The V end was cut by 2 bases, the J end by 1 base, with 9 bases between. This CDR3 is built from 16 residues. CDR3 nucleotide sequence: TGTGCCAGCAGTTTACGAGTGACGTCCTATAATTCACCCCTCCACTTT. This codes for CASSLRVTSYNSPLHF.

The genes are TRBV20-1 and TRBJ2-7; no clear D. The CDR3 covers 14 residues. CDR1 DFQATT and CDR2 SNEGSKA come from the germline V gene (reference sequence). V gave up 6 bases and J gave up 0 bases, with 15 bases separating them. The CDR3 region is CSARSRLASYEQYF. Written as DNA, the CDR3 is TGCAGTGCGAGGTCGAGGTTAGCCTCCTACGAGCAGTACTTC.

Many counts were recorded for this clonotype. V and J are TRBV12-3 or TRBV12-4 and TRBJ2-7; the D call may be TRBD1 or TRBD2 (5 bases each). The CDR3 runs to 13 residues. V was trimmed by 3 bases and J by 7 bases, leaving 13 bases between them. The CDR3: CASSFRGTGEQYF. The CDR3 DNA sequence: TGTGCCAGCAGTTTCCGGGGAACAGGAGAGCAGTACTTC.

This clonotype was seen more than once but under ten times. CDR3 coding DNA: TGTGCCAGCAGCTTTTATCTAGCGGGAGTGGGCTATGAGCAGTTCTTC. Translation gives CASSFYLAGVGYEQFF. The genes are TRBV7-2 and TRBJ2-1; 10 nucleotides agree with TRBD2. V was pared by 3 bases and J by 8 bases, with 10 bases of the junction left unmatched. CDR3 size: 16 residues. The V gene's germline CDR1 is SGHTA and CDR2 FQGNSA.

This clonotype appeared many times. V and J are TRBV12-3 or TRBV12-4 and TRBJ2-7, with 8 bases matching TRBD1. Losses at the gene ends were 5 bases for V and 3 bases for J; bases not matched to a gene: 3. The CDR3 loop spans 13 amino acids. The CDR3 DNA reads TGTGCCAGCAGTCAGGGGGCCAACTACGAGCAGTACTTC. Amino acids: CASSQGANYEQYF.

The chain carries TRBV20-1 and TRBJ1-2; D unclear. V was pared by 0 bases and J by 6 bases, with 17 bases between. Looked up from germline, CDR1 is DFQATT and CDR2 is SNEGSKA (reference sequence). This CDR3 has 15 residues. The CDR3 protein is CSARDKGLRRDGYTF. Written as DNA, the CDR3 is TGCAGTGCTAGAGATAAAGGTTTACGGAGAGATGGCTACACCTTC.

Ten or more counts support this clonotype. The rearrangement links TRBV20-1 to TRBJ2-7, with a tentative D call TRBD2 (7 bases). V lost 5 bases and J lost 0, with 17 bases in between. CDR3 length: 15 residues. The V gene's germline CDR1 is DFQATT and CDR2 SNEGSKA (reference sequence). This CDR3 is CSAVVRGAYSYEQYF. In DNA, the CDR3 is TGCAGTGCTGTGGTACGGGGGGCATACTCCTACGAGCAGTACTTC.

V gene TRBV7-6 combines with J gene TRBJ2-1; 7 nucleotides line up with TRBD2. After removal of 1 base from V and 9 bases from J, the junction contained 3 bases not matched to a gene. The CDR3 is 13 amino acids. The germline V gene has CDR1 SGHVS and CDR2 FNYEAQ. CDR3 in DNA: TGTGCCAGCAGCTTAGTGGGCGGGAGTGAGCAGTTCTTC. It translates to CASSLVGGSEQFF.